The 22 T cell receptor beta chains given below trace back to one sample, sequenced in a study of shared clonotypes between healthy human individuals. Here immunoSEQ multiplex PCR was the method, and the copy in TCRdb shows in-frame clones only, minus some. This sample has approximately 240,000 clones; 50% to 75% occur once, and the top ten carry 11%. Specimen: memory CD4+ T cells sorted from blood. Subset specified: CD45RA-negative fraction. All receptors derive from a man aged 25-40 years in good health.

There are many counts of this clone. This sequence joins TRBV18 and TRBJ2-1; the match to TRBD2 covers 12 bases. Trimming at V came to 1 base and at J to 9 bases, leaving 4 bases not matched to a gene. CDR3 length: 15 residues. Germline V gene data show CDR1 as KGHSH and CDR2 as LQKENI. CDR3 coding DNA: TGTGCCAGCTCACCACAGCCTAGCGGGAGGGCTGAGCAGTTCTTC. Residues: CASSPQPSGRAEQFF.

This sequence joins TRBV5-1 and TRBJ2-1; D possibly corresponds to TRBD1 (5 bases). CDR3 length: 13 amino acids. Per germline, CDR1 SGHRS and CDR2 YFSETQ. Deletions cut 0 bases from V and 6 bases from J, with 7 bases between. The CDR3, as DNA: TGCGCCAGCAGCTTGGTCCAGGGCAATGAGCAGTTCTTC. Translated: CASSLVQGNEQFF. Drawing the rest from reference TRBV5-1 and TRBJ2-1, the complete variable domain is KAGVTQTPRYLIKTRGQQVTLSCSPISGHRSVSWYQQTPGQGLQFLFEYFSETQRNKGNFPGRFSGRQFSNSRSEMNVSTLELGDSALYLCASSLVQGNEQFFGPGTRLTVL.

The J gene is TRBJ2-2, the V gene TRBV7-9; perhaps D is TRBD1 or TRBD2 (5 bases each). V dropped 5 bases and J dropped 1 base, with 14 bases sitting between them. CDR3 length: 16 residues. Looked up from germline, CDR1 is SEHNR and CDR2 is FQNEAQ (reference sequence). The CDR3 region is CASSQDGGRNTGELFF. CDR3 coding DNA: TGTGCCAGCAGCCAAGATGGGGGAAGGAACACCGGGGAGCTGTTTTTT.

The chain recombines TRBV5-1 with TRBJ2-1, with 11 positions matching TRBD2. The ends lost 3 bases at V and 4 bases at J; junction bases unmatched: 3. Per the germline V gene, CDR1 is SGHRS and CDR2 is YFSETQ. The CDR3 length is 15 residues. The CDR3 reads CASSSGLAAYNEQFF. The CDR3 DNA is TGCGCCAGCAGCTCGGGACTAGCGGCATACAATGAGCAGTTCTTC.

This clone was seen a few times. The chain employs TRBV7-2 and TRBJ2-2, with D possibly TRBD1 on 6 matching bases. The CDR3 spans 17 residues. The ends were cut back, 5 bases at V and 7 bases at J, with 23 bases in the middle. The germline V gene encodes CDR1 SGHTA and CDR2 FQGNSA. This chain's CDR3 is CASSTSSGTPAGGELFF. Written as DNA, the CDR3 is TGTGCCAGCAGCACATCATCCGGGACACCGGCCGGCGGGGAGCTGTTTTTT.

The chain carries TRBV6-5 and TRBJ2-5; D remains ambiguous. The germline V gene encodes CDR1 MNHEY and CDR2 SVGAGI. Trimming left V 3 bases short and J 2 bases short, with 10 bases between. The CDR3 has 14 amino acids. CDR3 bases: TGTGCCAGCAGTTATGGTACCAAACAAGAGACCCAGTACTTC. This translates into CASSYGTKQETQYF.

The chain uses TRBV5-4 and TRBJ2-1; D is unclear. This CDR3 spans 13 amino acids. From germline, CDR1 is SGHNT and CDR2 YYREEE (reference sequence). V was trimmed by 4 bases and J by 10 bases, leaving 15 bases between them. The CDR3 DNA is TGTGCCAGCAGCAGCCCTAGTAGACTCGAGCAGTTCTTC. This translates into CASSSPSRLEQFF.

V usage is TRBV7-2 and J usage is TRBJ2-7; 8 nucleotides match TRBD2. The length of the CDR3 is 14 residues. Germline loops: CDR1 SGHTA, CDR2 FQGNSA. With 4 bases clipped from V and 7 bases from J, the junction kept 9 bases outside the gene matches. The CDR3 bases are TGTGCCAGCAGCTCGCCCGGGGGGGTGGGTGAGCAGTACTTC. As protein: CASSSPGGVGEQYF.

The chain joins TRBV7-8 to TRBJ1-5; TRBD1 matches at 10 bases. Per the germline V gene, CDR1 is SGHVS and CDR2 is FQNEAQ. This CDR3 comprises 15 residues. Trimming at V came to 4 bases and at J to 4 bases, leaving 4 bases not matched to a gene. The CDR3 here is CASSWTGGPNQPQHF. The CDR3, as DNA: TGTGCCAGCAGCTGGACAGGGGGGCCGAATCAGCCCCAGCATTTT.

V and J are TRBV7-9 and TRBJ2-7; 7 bases line up with TRBD2. Looked up from germline, CDR1 is SEHNR and CDR2 is FQNEAQ (reference sequence). This CDR3 spans 14 amino acids. J was trimmed by 3 bases and V by 3 bases; bases with no gene match: 5. Here the CDR3 DNA reads TGTGCCAGCAGCTTTGGCGGGAGTTTCTACGAGCAGTACTTC. As protein: CASSFGGSFYEQYF.

DNA for the CDR3: TGCGCCAGCTCTAAACCGGAGTCCACCGGGGAGCTGTTTTTT. This gives the protein CASSKPESTGELFF. The chain couples TRBV5-1 to TRBJ2-2; D gene ambiguous. Germline loops: CDR1 SGHRS, CDR2 YFSETQ. There are 14 residues in the CDR3. V was trimmed by 7 bases and J by 4 bases, leaving 14 bases between them.

This sequence joins TRBV6-5 and TRBJ1-1; a possible D gene is TRBD1 (5 bases). The CDR3 has 14 residues. From germline, CDR1 is MNHEY and CDR2 SVGAGI. Trimming removed 3 bases at V and 3 bases at J, with 11 bases between. This CDR3 is CASSYVGGDTEAFF. The CDR3 DNA reads as TGTGCCAGCAGTTATGTTGGGGGGGACACTGAAGCTTTCTTT.

V is TRBV7-2 and J is TRBJ1-2; D is uncertain. Germline V gene lookup returns CDR1 SGHTA and CDR2 FQGNSA. The V gene lost 8 bases and the J gene lost 2 bases, with 12 bases spanning the gap. The CDR3 covers 13 residues. The chain's CDR3 is CASGYPENYGYTF. The DNA for the CDR3 is TGTGCCAGCGGATACCCAGAAAACTATGGCTACACCTTC.

This clone was counted a single time. The CDR3 loop is CATGYSAYEQYF. The CDR3 DNA follows: TGTGCCACCGGCTATAGTGCCTACGAGCAGTACTTC. The chain carries TRBV15 and TRBJ2-7; D remains ambiguous. From germline, CDR1 is LNHNV and CDR2 YYDKDF (reference sequence). The CDR3 is 12 amino acids. Trimming cost V 8 bases and J 2 bases, with 10 bases left between them.

This clone was recorded at least ten times. The rearrangement uses TRBV5-5 and TRBJ2-1, with 15 bases fitting TRBD2. There are 19 residues in the CDR3. V gave up 4 bases and J gave up 5 bases; unmatched junction bases: 13. Germline V CDR1 and CDR2: SGHKS, YYEKEE (reference sequence). DNA for the CDR3: TGTGCCAGCAGCGCCACCATCGGACTAGCGGGAGGGCCCAACAATGAGCAGTTCTTC. Amino acids: CASSATIGLAGGPNNEQFF.

The V and J genes are TRBV29-1 and TRBJ2-5, with D maybe TRBD1 (6 bases). The germline CDR1 and CDR2 sequences are SQVTM and ANQGSEA. The CDR3 contains 12 residues. Between the trimmed V and J ends, which lost 5 bases and 5 bases, there was a span of 12 bases. The CDR3 DNA is TGCAGCGTTAGGGTGGGGGCGGAGACCCAGTACTTC. Its translation: CSVRVGAETQYF.

This clone appeared a single time. The chain links TRBV2 to TRBJ2-3, with D unresolved. CDR3 length: 14 amino acids. Between the trimmed V and J ends, which lost 4 bases and 1 base, there was a span of 9 bases. Germline assignment: CDR1 SNHLY and CDR2 FYNNEI. CDR3 nucleotide sequence: TGTGCCAGCAGTGTTTGGGCTGGCACAGATACGCAGTATTTT. Amino acid sequence: CASSVWAGTDTQYF.

The V call is TRBV28, the J call TRBJ2-7, with TRBD1 matching 7 bases. V shed 5 bases, J shed 8 bases, and the junction held 15 bases outside the gene matches. Germline-derived CDR1 and CDR2 are MDHEN and SYDVKM. This CDR3 comprises 15 residues. The CDR3 region has the DNA TGTGCCAGCAGTGAAACTCGACAGGGCCCGGGCAAGCAGTACTTC. It specifies CASSETRQGPGKQYF.

The genes are TRBV25-1 and TRBJ1-5, with a weak D call TRBD1 (5 bases). Germline CDR1 is MGHDK and CDR2 is SYGVNS. The V end was cut by 1 base, the J end by 6 bases, with 13 bases between. The CDR3 is 15 amino acids. The CDR3 coding sequence is TGTGCCAGCAGTGAATCGGGGGTTTTAGGTCAGCCCCAGCATTTT. Its translation is CASSESGVLGQPQHF.

This rearrangement joins TRBV27 to TRBJ2-7; D gene unclear. Per the germline V gene, CDR1 is MNHEY and CDR2 is SMNVEV (reference sequence). CDR3 length: 14 residues. The ends were cut back, 2 bases at V and 0 bases at J, with 8 bases in the middle. CDR3 region: CASSLRAPSYEQYF. CDR3 DNA sequence: TGTGCCAGCAGTTTACGTGCCCCCTCCTACGAGCAGTACTTC.

CDR3 amino acids: CASSLNSRQEETQYF. In DNA, the CDR3 is TGTGCCAGCAGCTTAAACTCCCGACAGGAAGAGACCCAGTACTTC. The chain links TRBV5-4 to TRBJ2-5; the D gene is possibly TRBD1 (6 bases). Germline CDR1 SGHNT, CDR2 YYREEE (reference sequence). The CDR3 length is 15 residues. The V end lost 2 bases, the J end lost 3 bases, and 14 bases lay between the germline ends.

The genes are TRBV5-6 and TRBJ2-1, with 8 positions matching TRBD2. Losses at the gene ends were 4 bases for V and 0 bases for J; bases not matched to a gene: 6. The CDR3 runs 16 residues. Germline V gene sequence: CDR1 SGHDT, CDR2 YYEEEE. CDR3 nucleotide sequence: TGTGCCAGCAGCCATACCGGGACTAGCTCCTACAATGAGCAGTTCTTC. It is translated as CASSHTGTSSYNEQFF. Drawing the rest from reference TRBV5-6 and TRBJ2-1, the complete variable domain is DAGVTQSPTHLIKTRGQQVTLRCSPKSGHDTVSWYQQALGQGPQFIFQYYEEEERQRGNFPDRFSGHQFPNYSSELNVNALLLGDSALYLCASSHTGTSSYNEQFFGPGTRLTVL.